Each of the 17 T cell receptor beta chains below was sequenced from the same sample in a study of blood T cell repertoires in COVID-19. This table comes from immunoSEQ multiplex PCR, and its TCRdb copy is limited to in-frame clones, with some not included. In the table there are over 200,000 clones, about four fifths of which are singletons. The material sequenced was PBMCs or T cells enriched from blood (not recorded which). These receptors came from a woman between 45 and 65 years old with acute COVID-19.

For the CDR3, the DNA is TGTGCCAGCAGCCATACAAGCTCCTACGAGCAGTACTTC. It yields the protein CASSHTSSYEQYF. The rearrangement joins TRBV3-1 (or the pseudogene TRBV3-2) to TRBJ2-7; D not resolved. The V end was cut by 3 bases, the J end by 0 bases, with 6 bases between. CDR3 length equals 13 residues. Per the germline V gene, CDR1 is LGHDT and CDR2 is YNNKEL (reference sequence).

The V call is TRBV28, the J call TRBJ2-7; the D gene is possibly TRBD2 (5 bases). This CDR3 spans 14 amino acids. Looked up from germline, CDR1 is MDHEN and CDR2 is SYDVKM. V was pared by 6 bases and J by 0 bases, with 12 bases between. The CDR3 reads CASRGGFFSYEQYF. The CDR3 coding sequence is TGTGCCAGCAGAGGAGGTTTTTTCTCCTACGAGCAGTACTTC.

This clone has just a few counts. The CDR3 DNA is TGCGCCAGCAGCCCCTCGTCCGGGGGTGGGGAGACCCAGTACTTC. It specifies CASSPSSGGGETQYF. The chain combines TRBV5-1 with TRBJ2-5; D is perhaps TRBD2 (6 bases). The V gene lost 4 bases and the J gene lost 5 bases, with 18 bases spanning the gap. CDR3 size: 15 residues. Per the germline V gene, CDR1 is SGHRS and CDR2 is YFSETQ.

This chain links TRBV5-1 with TRBJ2-1, with TRBD1 identical over 12 bases. Germline-derived CDR1 and CDR2 are SGHRS and YFSETQ. The CDR3 covers 16 residues. The junction had 9 bases not matched to a gene; V was cut back by 3 bases and J by 8 bases. The chain's CDR3 is CASSSGTGGNFYEQFF. The CDR3 DNA reads as TGCGCCAGCAGCTCGGGGACAGGGGGCAACTTCTATGAGCAGTTCTTC.

This clone was observed a few times. Other DNA sequences in this sample translate to the same CDR3. The J gene is TRBJ1-4, the V gene TRBV25-1, with TRBD1 identical over 11 bases. Losses at the gene ends were 3 bases for V and 2 bases for J; bases not matched to a gene: 5. The CDR3 covers 17 residues. Germline assignment: CDR1 MGHDK and CDR2 SYGVNS. The CDR3 protein is CASSDRGQGVTNEKLFF. CDR3 nucleotide sequence: TGTGCCAGCAGTGATAGGGGACAGGGGGTCACTAATGAAAAACTGTTTTTT.

The chain recombines TRBV19 with TRBJ1-4; tentative D call: TRBD1 (6 bases). In germline, CDR1 is LNHDA, CDR2 SQIVND (reference sequence). V shed 3 bases and J shed 8 bases, with 22 bases lying between them. This CDR3 is built from 17 residues. The CDR3 DNA reads TGTGCCAGTAGTATCGACAGTCAGGGGCCCGGACGCGAAAAACTGTTTTTT. Translating gives CASSIDSQGPGREKLFF.

This clone was counted only a few times. The chain is built from TRBV7-8 and TRBJ2-1; D remains ambiguous. Trimming removed 4 bases at V and 4 bases at J, with 14 bases between. The CDR3 length is 15 residues. Germline CDR1 SGHVS, CDR2 FQNEAQ. CDR3 nucleotide sequence: TGTGCCAGCAGCTCGCTAGTAAATCCGTACAATGAGCAGTTCTTC. Amino acid sequence: CASSSLVNPYNEQFF.

The chain is built from TRBV29-1 and TRBJ1-1; 9 positions agree with TRBD1. The CDR3 runs 14 residues. From germline, CDR1 is SQVTM and CDR2 ANQGSEA. Germline trimming cut 7 bases from V and 4 bases from J; bases unmatched to any gene: 10. CDR3 loop: CSADPGQGSTEAFF. The CDR3 DNA is TGCAGCGCCGACCCGGGACAGGGTTCCACTGAAGCTTTCTTT.

The chain joins TRBV7-8 to TRBJ1-1, with 7 nucleotides matching TRBD1. V lost 2 bases and J lost 1; bases outside the gene matches: 4. Germline values: CDR1 SGHVS, CDR2 FQNEAQ. The CDR3 sequence is 15 residues long. CDR3 in DNA: TGTGCCAGCAGCTTAATGGGGACAGCGAACACTGAAGCTTTCTTT. Translation: CASSLMGTANTEAFF.

V gene TRBV18 combines with J gene TRBJ1-2; 7 nucleotides align to TRBD1. The V and J ends lost 3 bases and 5 bases, in that order; junction bases with no gene match: 6. Germline V gives CDR1 KGHSH, CDR2 LQKENI. The CDR3 covers 14 residues. For the CDR3, the DNA is TGTGCCAGCTCACCCGACAGGGCCGGGTATGGCTACACCTTC. This codes for CASSPDRAGYGYTF.

The CDR3 region has the DNA TGTGCCAGTTCCCGGAGCCCTGCAAGTAATGAAAAACTGTTTTTT. Protein: CASSRSPASNEKLFF. The chain is built from TRBV19 and TRBJ1-4; D uncertain. The CDR3 spans 15 residues. Germline CDR1 is LNHDA and CDR2 is SQIVND (reference sequence). V lost 8 bases and J 4 bases, leaving 17 bases between the germline ends.

This rearrangement joins TRBV5-3 to TRBJ1-2; D remains ambiguous. TRBV5-3 is an open reading frame whose function is uncertain. The CDR3 contains 17 residues. V dropped 1 base and J dropped 2 bases, with 18 bases sitting between them. For the CDR3, the DNA is TGTGCCAGAAGCTTGTCGTTTGACCGGACTAGGAACTATGGCTACACCTTC. The encoded protein is CARSLSFDRTRNYGYTF.

V gene TRBV7-2 combines with J gene TRBJ1-2, with 7 nucleotides matching TRBD1. After removal of 5 bases from V and 5 bases from J, the junction contained 5 bases not matched to a gene. Germline CDR1 reads SGHTA; CDR2 reads FQGNSA. The CDR3 has 13 residues. CDR3 bases: TGTGCCAGCAGCCGGGACAGACTATATGGCTACACCTTC. Residues: CASSRDRLYGYTF.

The chain links TRBV12-3 or TRBV12-4 to TRBJ2-1, with no clear D. Trimming removed 5 bases from V and 7 bases from J, with 12 bases in between. The CDR3 runs 13 residues. The CDR3 loop is CASSPNRFNEQFF. CDR3 DNA: TGTGCCAGCAGTCCTAATCGGTTTAATGAGCAGTTCTTC.

This clone has just a few counts. The chain has TRBV6-1 and TRBJ1-5, with D perhaps TRBD1 (6 bases). V was clipped by 0 bases and J by 10 bases, with 13 bases between them. CDR3 length: 14 amino acids. Germline V gene sequence: CDR1 MNHNS, CDR2 SASEGT. The CDR3 DNA reads as TGTGCCAGCAGTGAAGCGCAGGGGTGGAGACCCCAGCATTTT. It translates to CASSEAQGWRPQHF.

The V call is TRBV5-1, the J call TRBJ2-7; 8 nucleotides agree with TRBD2. Germline V gene lookup returns CDR1 SGHRS and CDR2 YFSETQ. V lost 1 base and J lost 0; bases outside the gene matches: 3. The CDR3 has 15 residues. The CDR3 loop is CASSLSAGVSYEQYF. The CDR3 nucleotides read TGCGCCAGCAGCTTGTCAGCGGGAGTCTCCTACGAGCAGTACTTC.

The chain links TRBV14 to TRBJ2-7; D perhaps matches TRBD2 (6 bases). Per the germline V gene, CDR1 is SGHDN and CDR2 is FVKESK. V lost 2 bases and J 5 bases, leaving 13 bases between the germline ends. This CDR3 has 14 residues. The CDR3 bases are TGTGCCAGCAGCCAAACGACTAGGAACCACGAGCAGTACTTC. Its protein product is CASSQTTRNHEQYF.